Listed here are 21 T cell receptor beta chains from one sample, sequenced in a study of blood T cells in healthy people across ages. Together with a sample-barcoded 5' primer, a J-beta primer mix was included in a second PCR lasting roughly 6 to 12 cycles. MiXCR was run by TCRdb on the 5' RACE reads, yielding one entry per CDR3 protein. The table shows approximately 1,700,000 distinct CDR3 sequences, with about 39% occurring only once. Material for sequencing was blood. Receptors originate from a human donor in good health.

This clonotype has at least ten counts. The CDR3 DNA reads as TGCGCCAGCAGGGAACTAGCGGGGGCCAACCGAGGGTTCTTC. Translation: CASRELAGANRGFF. The V gene is TRBV5-1, the J gene TRBJ2-1, with TRBD2 matching over 11 bases. The CDR3 consists of 14 residues. Germline CDR1 and CDR2: SGHRS and YFSETQ. Unmatched junction bases numbered 13, after V lost 5 bases and J lost 15 bases.

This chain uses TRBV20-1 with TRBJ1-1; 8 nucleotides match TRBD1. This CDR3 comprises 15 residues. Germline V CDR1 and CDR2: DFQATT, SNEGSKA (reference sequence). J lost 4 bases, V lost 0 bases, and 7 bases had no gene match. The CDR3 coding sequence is TGCAGTGCTAGAGATCGGCGGACAGGGATCACTGAAGCTTTCTTT. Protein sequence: CSARDRRTGITEAFF.

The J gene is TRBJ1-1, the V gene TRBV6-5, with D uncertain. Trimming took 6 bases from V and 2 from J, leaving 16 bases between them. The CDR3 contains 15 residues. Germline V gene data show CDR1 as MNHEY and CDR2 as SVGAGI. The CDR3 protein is CASRLLAWGNTEAFF. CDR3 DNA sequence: TGTGCCAGCAGACTCCTCGCTTGGGGTAACACTGAAGCTTTCTTT.

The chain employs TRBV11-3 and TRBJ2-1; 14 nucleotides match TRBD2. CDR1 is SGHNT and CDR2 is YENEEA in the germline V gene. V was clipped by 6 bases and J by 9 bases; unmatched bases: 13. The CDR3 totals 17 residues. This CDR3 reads CASSTRTSGGRWSEQFF. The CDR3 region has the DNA TGTGCCAGCAGTACGAGGACTAGCGGGGGGAGGTGGTCTGAGCAGTTCTTC.

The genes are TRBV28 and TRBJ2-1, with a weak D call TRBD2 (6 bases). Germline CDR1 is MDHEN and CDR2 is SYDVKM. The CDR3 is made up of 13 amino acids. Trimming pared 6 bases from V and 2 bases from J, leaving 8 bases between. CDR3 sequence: CASRGGTYNEQFF. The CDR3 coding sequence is TGTGCCAGCAGGGGGGGAACCTACAATGAGCAGTTCTTC.

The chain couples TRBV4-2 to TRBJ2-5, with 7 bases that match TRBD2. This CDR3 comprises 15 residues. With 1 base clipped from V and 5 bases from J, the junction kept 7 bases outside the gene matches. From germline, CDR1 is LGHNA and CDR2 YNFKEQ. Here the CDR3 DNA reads TGTGCCAGCAGCCAAGTTGGGGGGAGGGGTGAGACCCAGTACTTC. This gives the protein CASSQVGGRGETQYF.

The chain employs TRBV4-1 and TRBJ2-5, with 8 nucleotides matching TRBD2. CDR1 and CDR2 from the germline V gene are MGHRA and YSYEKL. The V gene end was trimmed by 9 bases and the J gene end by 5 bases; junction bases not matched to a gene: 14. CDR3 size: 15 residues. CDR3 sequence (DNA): TGCGCCAGTGCCGGGGGGACTAGTTGGGTGGAGACCCAGTACTTC. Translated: CASAGGTSWVETQYF.

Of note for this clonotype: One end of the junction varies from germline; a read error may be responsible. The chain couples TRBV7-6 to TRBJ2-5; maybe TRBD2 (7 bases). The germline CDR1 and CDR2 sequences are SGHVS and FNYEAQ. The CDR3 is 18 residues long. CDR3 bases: TGTGCCAACAGCCTAAGCCCTTCTCAGGGAGGGGGCCAAGAGACCCAGTACTTC. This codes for CANSLSPSQGGGQETQYF.

The CDR3 coding sequence is TGTGCCAGCAGTTACTCAGAGTTGTTGTCTAGCGGGGGGGCCGTCGAGTACAATGAGCAGTTCTTC. The encoded protein is CASSYSELLSSGGAVEYNEQFF. V and J are TRBV6-2 or TRBV6-3 and TRBJ2-1; 12 nucleotides align to TRBD2. The CDR3 covers 22 residues. After removal of 0 bases from V and 4 bases from J, the junction contained 19 bases not matched to a gene. In germline, CDR1 is MNHEY, CDR2 SVGEGT.

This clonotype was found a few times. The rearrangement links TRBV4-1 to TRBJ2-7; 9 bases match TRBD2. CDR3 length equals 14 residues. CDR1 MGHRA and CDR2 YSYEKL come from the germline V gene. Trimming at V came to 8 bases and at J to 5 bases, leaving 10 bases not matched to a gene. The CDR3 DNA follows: TGCGCCAGCTCGCCGGCTAGCGGGGTTAACGAGCAGTACTTC. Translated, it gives CASSPASGVNEQYF.

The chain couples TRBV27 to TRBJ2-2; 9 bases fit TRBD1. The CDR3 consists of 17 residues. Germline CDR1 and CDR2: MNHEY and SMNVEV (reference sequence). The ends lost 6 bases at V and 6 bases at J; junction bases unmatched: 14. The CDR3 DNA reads TGTGCCAGCAGACACCCGAGTACCGGGACAGGGCCCGGGGAGCTGTTTTTT. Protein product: CASRHPSTGTGPGELFF.

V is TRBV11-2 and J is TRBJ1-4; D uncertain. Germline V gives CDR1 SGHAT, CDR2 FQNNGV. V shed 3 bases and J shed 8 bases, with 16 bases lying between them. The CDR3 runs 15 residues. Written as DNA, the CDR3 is TGTGCCAGCAGCTTCGGAGGCCTAGAGGACGAAAAACTGTTTTTT. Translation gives CASSFGGLEDEKLFF.

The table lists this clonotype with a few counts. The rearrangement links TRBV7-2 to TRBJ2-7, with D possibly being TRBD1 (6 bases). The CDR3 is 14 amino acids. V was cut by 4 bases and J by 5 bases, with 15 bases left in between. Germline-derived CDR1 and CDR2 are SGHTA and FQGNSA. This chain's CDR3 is CASSSQGTGDEQYF. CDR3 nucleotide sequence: TGTGCCAGCAGCTCCCAGGGGACGGGCGACGAGCAGTACTTC.

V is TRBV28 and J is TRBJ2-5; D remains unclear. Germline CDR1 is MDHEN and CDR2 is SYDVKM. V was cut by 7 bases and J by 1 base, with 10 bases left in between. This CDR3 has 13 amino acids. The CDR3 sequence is CASTKTVQETQYF. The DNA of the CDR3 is TGTGCCAGCACAAAAACAGTCCAAGAGACCCAGTACTTC.

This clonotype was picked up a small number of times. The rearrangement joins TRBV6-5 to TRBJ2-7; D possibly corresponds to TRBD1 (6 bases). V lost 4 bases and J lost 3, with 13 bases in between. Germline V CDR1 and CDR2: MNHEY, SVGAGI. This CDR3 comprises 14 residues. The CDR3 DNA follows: TGTGCCAGCAGTTCCCCGGGACATCGCTACGAGCAGTACTTC. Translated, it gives CASSSPGHRYEQYF.

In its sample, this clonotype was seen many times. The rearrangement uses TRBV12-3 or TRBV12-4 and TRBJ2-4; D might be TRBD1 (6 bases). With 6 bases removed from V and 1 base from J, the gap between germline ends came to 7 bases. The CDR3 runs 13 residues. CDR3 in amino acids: CASSTGAKNIQYF. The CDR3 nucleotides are TGTGCCAGCAGCACAGGGGCCAAAAACATTCAGTACTTC.

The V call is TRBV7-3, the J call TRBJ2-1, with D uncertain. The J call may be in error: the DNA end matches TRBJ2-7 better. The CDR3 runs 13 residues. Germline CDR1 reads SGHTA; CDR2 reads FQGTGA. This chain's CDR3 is CASSLGVEYEQYF. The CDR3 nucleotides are TGTGCCAGCAGCTTAGGGGTAGAGTACGAGCAGTACTTC.

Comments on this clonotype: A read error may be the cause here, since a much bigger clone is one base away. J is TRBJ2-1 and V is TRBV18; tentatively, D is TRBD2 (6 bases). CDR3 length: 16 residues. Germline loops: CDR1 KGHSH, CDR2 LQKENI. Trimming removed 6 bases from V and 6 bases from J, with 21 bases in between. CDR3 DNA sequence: TGTGCCAGCTCTCTTATTCTAGCCCGGAGGGGCAATGAGCAGTTCTTC. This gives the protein CASSLILARRGNEQFF.

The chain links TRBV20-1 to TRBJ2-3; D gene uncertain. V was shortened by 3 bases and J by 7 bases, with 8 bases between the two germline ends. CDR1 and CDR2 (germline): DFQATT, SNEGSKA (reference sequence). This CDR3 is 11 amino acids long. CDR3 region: CSASRGNTQYF. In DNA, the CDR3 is TGCAGTGCTAGTCGTGGGAATACGCAGTATTTT.

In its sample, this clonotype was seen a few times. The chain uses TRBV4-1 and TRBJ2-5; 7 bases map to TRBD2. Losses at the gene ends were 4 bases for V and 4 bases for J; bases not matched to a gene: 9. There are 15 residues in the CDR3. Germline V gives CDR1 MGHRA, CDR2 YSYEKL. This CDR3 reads CASSRTGLRIETQYF. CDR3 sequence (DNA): TGCGCCAGCAGCCGGACGGGACTAAGAATAGAGACCCAGTACTTC.

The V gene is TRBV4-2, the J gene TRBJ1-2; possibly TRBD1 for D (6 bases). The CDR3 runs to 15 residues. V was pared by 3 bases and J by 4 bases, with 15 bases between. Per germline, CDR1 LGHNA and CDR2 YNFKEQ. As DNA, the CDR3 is TGTGCCAGCAGCCAGGACCAGGGGATCGGCTATGGCTACACCTTC. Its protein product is CASSQDQGIGYGYTF.